Sequencing of this TCR beta chain was carried out in a study of radiotherapy plus CTLA-4 blockade in lung cancer. Study-level information: Of all patients, more than 15% responded objectively and roughly 31% showed disease control.

General study findings and limits: Early blood T cell clone dynamics reportedly forecast response best, with interferon-beta. An expansion of tumor-derived TCR clones occurred in blood after radiotherapy plus ipilimumab.

The data were produced by immunoSEQ multiplex PCR, yet TCRdb's version contains in-frame clones alone and is incomplete. The sample has 95,000 to 150,000 clones, 80% to 90% seen once. The V and J ends lost 7 bases and 4 bases respectively, with 20 bases between them. Germline V CDR1 and CDR2: MDHEN, SYDVKM. The CDR3 covers 15 residues. Turning to this clone: Its matching antigen is unknown.

Lung cancer patients with chemo-refractory metastatic non-small-cell disease were given focal radiation plus CTLA-4 blockade with ipilimumab. This specimen was peripheral blood, taken from a patient treated with radiotherapy plus ipilimumab. The receptor comes from a human donor with non-small cell lung cancer that progressed on radiotherapy plus ipilimumab. The rearrangement joins TRBV28 to TRBJ2-7, with D tentatively TRBD1 or TRBD2 (5 bases each). Here the CDR3 DNA reads TGTGCCAGCACCCTTAGGGTTGGGGGTAGTTACGAGCAGTACTTC. Encoded protein: CASTLRVGGSYEQYF. The complete variable domain, with remaining parts taken from reference TRBV28 and TRBJ2-7, reads DVKVTQSSRYLVKRTGEKVFLECVQDMDHENMFWYRQDPGLGLRLIYFSYDVKMKEKGDIPEGYSVSREKKERFSLILESASTNQTSMYLCASTLRVGGSYEQYFGPGTRLTVT.